The present T cell receptor beta chain was sequenced within a study of blood T cell repertoires in COVID-19. Overall study context: The study drew acute and convalescent COVID-19 samples from the United States, Italy and Spain. Sample material is recorded as cDNA or gDNA derived from T cells, B-cell-depleted T cells, or PBMCs.

Authors' methods: Nucleated cell number was recorded as an estimate derived from reference gene primer amplification. Data came from immunoSEQ multiplex PCR; TCRdb stores just in-frame clones and leaves some out. The V and J calls and clone size come from that table; D and trimming were worked out from the DNA. The sample shows some 110,000 clones, roughly nine tenths of them seen only once. CDR3 length equals 17 residues. V shed 4 bases, J shed 10 bases, and the junction held 18 bases outside the gene matches. The V gene's germline CDR1 is LGHDT and CDR2 YNNKEL (reference sequence). This receptor was obtained from a human donor in a cohort sampled during active COVID-19. The J gene is TRBJ2-1, the V gene TRBV3-1 (or the pseudogene TRBV3-2); 8 nucleotides align to TRBD2. Sample: peripheral blood. The CDR3 bases are TGTGCCAGCAGCCGCCGACTAGCGAGGGGGGGCGGACTGGAGCAGTTCTTC. Amino acid sequence: CASSRRLARGGGLEQFF.